Sequencing of this T cell receptor (beta chain) was carried out in a study of T-cell reconstitution after alpha-beta-depleted transplantation in children. As it was prepared, the TCRbeta library received unique molecular identifiers. MiXCR, applied by TCRdb to the PCR reads, yields one record per CDR3 protein. Of 300,000 or so distinct CDR3 sequences listed, approximately 23% are singletons. General study findings and limits: T-cell counts and diversity at one year following transplant were attributed mainly to newly produced T cells.

In the case of this clonotype: Its antigen is as yet unknown.

This clonotype was sampled from a male patient younger than 18 who had a stem cell transplant for acute lymphoblastic leukemia, so the T cells may come from the graft donor. The material was PBMCs, mostly from graft donor cells, obtained 180 days after TCRalphabeta/CD19-depleted stem cell transplant.

In DNA, the CDR3 is TGTGCCAGCAGTTTTTACAGGGGTGCCGCCTACAATGAGCAGTTCTTC. Translating gives CASSFYRGAAYNEQFF. The V and J genes are TRBV25-1 and TRBJ2-1; 7 bases match TRBD1. Per germline, CDR1 MGHDK and CDR2 SYGVNS. V dropped 5 bases and J dropped 2; count of bases not matched to a gene: 9. This CDR3 spans 16 amino acids. Variable domain in full (rest from reference TRBV25-1 and TRBJ2-1): EADIYQTPRYLVIGTGKKITLECSQTMGHDKMYWYQQDPGMELHLIHYSYGVNSTEKGDLSSESTVSRIRTEHFPLTLESARPSHTSQYLCASSFYRGAAYNEQFFGPGTRLTVL.